The rows below give T cell receptor beta chains drawn from one sample of a study of blood T cell repertoires in COVID-19. TCRdb keeps only in-frame clones here, not all; method: immunoSEQ multiplex PCR. Of some 340,000 clones listed, roughly four fifths were seen once; the top ten hold approximately 5%. Material: PBMCs or T cells enriched from blood (not recorded which). The source is a woman aged 45-65 years who had recovered from COVID-19. The CDR3 runs from the conserved cysteine through the conserved F or W. Each record gives: J gene, V gene, clone size, D gene, CDR3 protein, CDR3 DNA. D genes are given only for firm matches. Some rows mark clone size as missing; the rest say once, few, many or name a class of expanded clone.

TRBJ2-5	TRBV11-3	few	TRBD1	CASSRGGDRGRETQYF	TGTGCCAGCTCCCGGGGAGGGGACAGGGGCAGAGAGACCCAGTACTTC
TRBJ1-1	TRBV9	-	TRBD1	CASSVPVQGAEAFF	TGTGCCAGCAGCGTCCCCGTACAGGGGGCTGAAGCTTTCTTT
TRBJ2-3	TRBV11-3	-	TRBD1	CASSPGQGADTQYF	TGTGCCAGCAGCCCGGGACAGGGGGCGGATACGCAGTATTTT
TRBJ1-4	TRBV7-3	-	-	CASSLVQGGKLFF	TGTGCCAGCAGCTTAGTTCAGGGAGGAAAACTGTTTTTT
TRBJ1-1	TRBV6-2/TRBV6-3	few	-	CASSQWARDTEAFF	TGTGCCAGCAGTCAGTGGGCGCGGGACACTGAAGCTTTCTTT
TRBJ2-2	TRBV5-1	-	TRBD2	CASSLEASGRAGNTGELFF	TGCGCCAGCAGCTTGGAGGCTAGCGGGAGGGCCGGTAACACCGGGGAGCTGTTTTTT
TRBJ2-7	TRBV5-1	-	TRBD2	CASSLGLAGSSYEQYF	TGCGCCAGCAGCTTGGGACTAGCGGGGAGCTCCTACGAGCAGTACTTC
TRBJ1-6	TRBV2	few	-	CASSPGGRGNSPLHF	TGTGCCAGCAGCCCGGGGGGGAGGGGGAATTCACCCCTCCACTTT
TRBJ2-1	TRBV2	-	-	CASTAGLTYNEQFF	TGTGCCAGCACCGCGGGTCTCACCTACAATGAGCAGTTCTTC
TRBJ2-2	TRBV28	-	-	CASSRAGGRTGELFF	TGTGCCAGCAGCCGAGCAGGGGGGCGTACCGGGGAGCTGTTTTTT
TRBJ1-3	TRBV19	-	-	CASNTGRSGNTIYF	TGTGCCAGTAATACAGGGCGCTCTGGAAACACCATATATTTT
TRBJ2-3	TRBV18	-	-	CASSPLRGTDTQYF	TGTGCCAGCTCACCACTCAGGGGCACAGATACGCAGTATTTT
TRBJ1-5	TRBV3-1/TRBV3-2	-	-	CASSQGLGQPQHF	TGTGCCAGCAGCCAGGGGCTCGGTCAGCCCCAGCATTTT
TRBJ1-1	TRBV5-1	-	-	CASSLGGLNTEAFF	TGCGCCAGCAGCTTGGGAGGCCTGAACACTGAAGCTTTCTTT
TRBJ2-5	TRBV6-2/TRBV6-3	-	TRBD2	CASSGSGRFRETQYF	TGTGCCAGCAGTGGTAGCGGGAGGTTTCGAGAGACCCAGTACTTC
TRBJ1-4	TRBV18	-	-	CASSPNAGLFEKLFF	TGTGCCAGCTCACCAAATGCAGGGCTATTCGAAAAACTGTTTTTT
TRBJ2-1	TRBV7-3	-	-	CASRDSSGQEQFF	TGTGCCAGCAGAGACTCCAGCGGGCAGGAGCAGTTCTTC
TRBJ2-5	TRBV7-9	-	-	CASSFIGSGETQYF	TGTGCCAGCAGCTTCATCGGGAGCGGAGAGACCCAGTACTTC
TRBJ1-2	TRBV6-5	-	-	CASSRDAREYGYTF	TGTGCCAGCAGTCGAGACGCACGGGAATATGGCTACACCTTC
TRBJ1-2	TRBV6-2/TRBV6-3	-	-	CASSYQPRIASAEGGYTF	TGTGCCAGCAGTTACCAGCCTAGGATTGCGTCGGCAGAGGGCGGCTACACCTTC
TRBJ2-5	TRBV7-8	-	TRBD2	CASGPSGRNLETQYF	TGTGCCAGCGGTCCCTCCGGGAGGAATTTGGAGACCCAGTACTTC
TRBJ1-1	TRBV7-8	-	-	CASSLATINKNTEAFF	TGTGCCAGCAGCTTAGCCACTATCAACAAGAACACTGAAGCTTTCTTT
TRBJ1-1	TRBV30	-	-	CAWMVSSLYTEAFF	TGTGCCTGGATGGTAAGCTCACTATACACTGAAGCTTTCTTT
TRBJ2-2	TRBV7-9	-	-	CASSFPSPHGELFF	TGTGCCAGCAGCTTTCCATCCCCCCACGGGGAGCTGTTTTTT
TRBJ1-1	TRBV30	-	-	CAWSIGDTEAFF	TGTGCCTGGAGCATAGGGGACACTGAAGCTTTCTTT
TRBJ2-1	TRBV7-2	-	TRBD1	CASSYYRDRMNEQFF	TGTGCCAGCAGCTATTACCGGGACAGGATGAATGAGCAGTTCTTC
TRBJ2-5	TRBV2	once	TRBD2	CASSEIAGTQETQYF	TGTGCCAGCAGTGAGATAGCGGGGACCCAAGAGACCCAGTACTTC
TRBJ1-5	TRBV10-1	-	TRBD1	CASSERGQTNQPQHF	TGCGCCAGCAGTGAGCGGGGACAGACCAATCAGCCCCAGCATTTT